The T cell receptor (beta chain) described here comes from a study of control samples from healthy donors and cancer patients. The repertoire was sequenced with immunoSEQ multiplex PCR; TCRdb's copy has only in-frame clones and lacks some. The repertoire holds 65,000 to 80,000 clones, with roughly nine tenths as singletons. Germline V gives CDR1 GTSNPN, CDR2 SVGIG (reference sequence). V lost 5 bases, J lost 2 bases, and 1 base stayed unmatched. The CDR3 extends over 14 amino acids. Input material: PBMCs. The J gene is TRBJ2-6, the V gene TRBV30; 9 bases line up with TRBD1. The receptor was isolated from a woman in her 50s with colorectal cancer. The CDR3 nucleotides are TGTGCCTGGGGGACAGGGACTGGGGCCAACGTCCTGACTTTC. Translating gives CAWGTGTGANVLTF.